The 32 T cell receptor delta chains below come from one sample, sequenced in a study of γδ T cells in repeated Plasmodium falciparum infection. Gammadelta T cells were flow-sorted from PBMC into Vgamma9/Vdelta2+ and Vdelta2-negative populations for bulk analysis. TCRdb reprocessed the multiplex PCR reads through CATT. The top ten clones hold around a tenth of a sample with about 93,000 delta-chain clones, approximately 0.96% of them seen once. Sequences were obtained from gamma-delta T cells from blood. The source is a pool of human donors (malaria-infected and uninfected, not separated).

A remark on this clone: A far bigger clonotype differs at one base, so this is likely a read error. Other DNA sequences in the sample encode the same CDR3. The genes are TRDV1 and TRDJ1; 7 bases line up with TRDD2. The CDR3 spans 19 residues. In germline, CDR1 is TSWWSYY, CDR2 QGS. Written as DNA, the CDR3 is TGTGCTCTTGGGACCTCTATTCCTACAGTGTGGGAGTACACCGATAAGCTCATCTTT. It specifies CALGTSIPTVWEYTDKLIF.

Details on this clone: TCRdb has a much larger clone's protein, which differs at residue 4 from the translation of this DNA, likely because of a read error; what is shown is the protein translated from the DNA. The V and J genes are TRDV1 and TRDJ1; TRDD3 matches at 10 bases. Germline loops: CDR1 TSWWSYY, CDR2 QGS. This CDR3 has 17 residues. CDR3 nucleotide sequence: TGTGCTCTTGTGGAACGGCTGGGGGATATGAGCACCGATAAACTCATCTTT. It encodes CALVERLGDMSTDKLIF.

This clone was counted only a few times. TCRdb's listed protein matches a much larger clone and diverges from this DNA's translation at residue 14, likely through a read error; the protein shown comes from the DNA. The V gene is given as TRDV1, and no J gene call is available; the table's D call of TRDD3 was not tested on the DNA. Looked up from germline, CDR1 is TSWWSYY and CDR2 is QGS. This CDR3 has 16 amino acids. The CDR3 DNA reads as TGTGCTCTTGGGGAACTAGGGATTGAGTACACCGATAAACACATCTTT. Amino acids: CALGELGIEYTDKHIF.

In its sample, this clone was seen a few times. This likely traces to a read error, being one base from a far larger clone. The same CDR3 is also encoded by other DNA sequences in this sample. V is TRDV1 and J is TRDJ1, with 13 nucleotides matching TRDD3. The J gene is not listed in TCRdb, so it was assigned here from a DNA match to germline. V was pared by 1 base and J by 2 bases, with 28 bases of the junction left unmatched. This CDR3 comprises 25 residues. The V gene's germline CDR1 is TSWWSYY and CDR2 QGS. The chain's CDR3 is CALGEQSFLLEYWGIRRGGTDKLIF. The CDR3, as DNA: TGTGCTCTTGGGGAACAGAGCTTCCTACTAGAGTACTGGGGGATACGCAGGGGGGGGACCGATAAACTCATCTTT.

In this sample, this clone is medium-sized. Other DNA sequences in the sample encode the same CDR3. The rearrangement joins TRDV2 to TRDJ1; 12 bases are shared with TRDD3. CDR1 and CDR2 from the germline V gene are GEAIGNYY and EKD. This CDR3 contains 15 residues. Trimming took 0 bases from V and 11 from J; bases not matched to a gene: 9. CDR3 coding DNA: TGTGCCTGTGACACCCTTACTGGGGGATACCGGGAGCTCATCTTT. As protein: CACDTLTGGYRELIF.

Of note for this clone: This likely came from a read error, as a far larger clone is one base away. Other nucleotide sequences from this sample produce the same CDR3. The V gene is TRDV1, the J gene TRDJ1; 12 nucleotides agree with TRDD3. Because TCRdb records no J gene, it was assigned here through a match of the DNA to germline. V lost 1 base, J lost 9 bases, and 18 bases stayed unmatched. The CDR3 runs to 19 residues. Per the germline V gene, CDR1 is TSWWSYY and CDR2 is QGS. In DNA, the CDR3 is TGTGCTCTTGGGGAACGTATCCTTCTGTACTGGGGGATACAGGGAGAACTCATCTTT. Translated: CALGERILLYWGIQGELIF.

This clone appeared a few times. The mismatch at residue 12 between this DNA's translation and the TCRdb protein of a much larger clone likely reflects a read error; the protein shown is translated from the DNA. V usage is TRDV1 and J usage is TRDJ1; perhaps TRDD3 as D (5 bases). CDR1 TSWWSYY and CDR2 QGS come from the germline V gene. CDR3 length equals 19 residues. Trimming shortened V by 2 bases and J by 0 bases, and 22 bases separated the two germline ends. CDR3 sequence reads: CALGEASPYGGVYTDKLIF. CDR3 coding DNA: TGTGCTCTTGGGGAAGCCTCACCGTACGGGGGGGTGTACACCGATAAACTCATCTTT.

The sample holds a few counts of this clone. TCRdb records a much larger clone's protein for this DNA, with a difference at residue 13 that likely arises from a read error; the protein given is the translation of the DNA. The rearrangement links TRDV2 to TRDJ1, with D hard to call. Germline V lookup: CDR1 GEAIGNYY, CDR2 EKD. This CDR3 contains 17 residues. Here the CDR3 DNA reads TGTGCCTGTGACACCGTTCTCCCCGTCGCCCACACCGGTAAACTCATCTTT. It encodes CACDTVLPVAHTGKLIF.

In this sample, this clone turned up a few times. TCRdb lists the protein of a much larger clone for this DNA, which differs at residue 12, so this is likely a read error; the protein given here is translated from the DNA itself. The chain is built from TRDV2 and TRDJ1; 10 nucleotides match TRDD3. TCRdb is silent on the J gene; assignment here came from matching the DNA to germline. This CDR3 region has 16 residues. The trim removed 0 bases at V and 7 bases at J, leaving 10 bases unmatched. The germline gives CDR1 GEAIGNYY, CDR2 EKD. The chain's CDR3 is CACDTVSLGDKAKLIF. Written as DNA, the CDR3 is TGTGCCTGTGACACCGTTTCGCTGGGGGATAAAGCTAAACTCATCTTT.

Remarks on this clone: This is likely an artifact of a read error, given a far larger clone one base away. This specimen includes other DNA sequences encoding the same CDR3. The V and J genes are TRDV1 and TRDJ1; 10 nucleotides agree with TRDD3. TCRdb gives no J gene; it was assigned here by matching the DNA to germline. The CDR3 is 19 amino acids. Germline CDR1 reads TSWWSYY; CDR2 reads QGS. For the CDR3, the DNA is TGCGCTCTTGGGGATATCCGATTAAGGGGGATACGGAGAACCGATAAACTCATCTTT. Protein sequence: CALGDIRLRGIRRTDKLIF.

About this clone: This is likely an artifact of a read error, given a far larger clone one base away. The J gene went uncalled, whereas the V gene is TRDV2; whether TRDD3, the table's D call, matches the DNA was not checked. Germline CDR1 is GEAIGNYY and CDR2 is EKD. The CDR3 runs to 17 residues. CDR3 nucleotides: TGTGCCTGTGACAGTCCTACAGGAGTGGGGGACACCGATAAGCTCATCTTT. Translated, it gives CACDSPTGVGDTDKLIF.

Points on this clone: A far larger clone is just one base off, so this is likely a read error. At the DNA level, this CDR3 is encoded by other sequences in the same sample as well. The chain recombines TRDV2 with TRDJ1; 8 bases line up with TRDD3. As TCRdb names no J gene, one was assigned here on the basis of a DNA match to germline. CDR3 size: 17 residues. Germline loops: CDR1 GEAIGNYY, CDR2 EKD. CDR3 sequence reads: CACDLRAGGPYTDKLIF. The CDR3 DNA follows: TGCGCCTGTGACCTTAGAGCTGGGGGACCGTACACCGATAAACTCATCTTT.

This clone was picked up a small number of times. A read error likely explains why the TCRdb protein, taken from a much larger clone, differs from this DNA's translation at residue 12; the protein shown is translated from the DNA. The chain couples TRDV1 to TRDJ1; D is perhaps TRDD2 (6 bases). The CDR3 sequence is 19 residues long. Germline assignment: CDR1 TSWWSYY and CDR2 QGS. The V and J ends lost 2 bases and 2 bases respectively, with 24 bases between them. This chain's CDR3 is CALGEISYVGIRWTDKLIF. The CDR3 bases are TGTGCTCTTGGGGAAATATCCTACGTAGGGATTAGGTGGACCGATAAACTCATCTTT.

A word on this clone: A read error likely explains this, since a far larger clone differs by one base. Other DNA sequences from this sample encode an identical CDR3 as well. This chain uses TRDV1 with TRDJ1; maybe TRDD2 (5 bases). This CDR3 is built from 13 residues. Trimming removed 5 bases at V and 3 bases at J, with 10 bases between. The germline gives CDR1 TSWWSYY, CDR2 QGS. The CDR3 sequence: CALGSPFSDKLIF. The CDR3 DNA reads as TGTGCTCTTGGGTCTCCCTTCTCCGATAAACTCATCTTT.

This clone was observed a few times. The amino acid sequence in TCRdb belongs to a much larger clone and departs from this DNA's translation at residue 3, likely a sequencing read error; the sequence shown is translated from the DNA. Other DNA sequences in this sample translate to the same CDR3. The rearrangement joins TRDV2 to TRDJ1, with 12 positions matching TRDD3. Germline V lookup: CDR1 GEAIGNYY, CDR2 EKD. The CDR3 contains 18 residues. The CDR3 DNA is TGTGCCAGTGACGCTTTACTGGGGGATACTTCCTACACCGATAAACTCATCTTT. It is translated as CASDALLGDTSYTDKLIF.

This clone turned up a few times. For this DNA, TCRdb reports the protein of a much larger clone, which diverges at residue 12, most likely from a read error; the protein presented here is translated directly from the DNA. No J gene call was made, and the V gene is TRDV2; the table assigns TRDD3, which was not confirmed against the DNA. CDR1 is GEAIGNYY and CDR2 is EKD in the germline V gene. The CDR3 extends over 14 amino acids. CDR3 DNA: TGTGCCTGTGACCCTGGGGGATACACCGATAAACACATCTTT. It yields the protein CACDPGGYTDKHIF.

Comment on this clone: TCRdb has a much larger clone's protein, which differs at residue 10 from the translation of this DNA, likely because of a read error; what is shown is the protein translated from the DNA. The rearrangement uses TRDV2 and TRDJ1, with D hard to call. The J gene is absent in TCRdb and was assigned here via DNA matching to germline. The ends were cut back, 0 bases at V and 0 bases at J, with 19 bases in the middle. Germline V gene lookup returns CDR1 GEAIGNYY and CDR2 EKD. CDR3 length equals 18 residues. CDR3: CACDTRSKVRPYTDKLIF. The CDR3 nucleotides are TGTGCCTGTGACACCCGGTCTAAGGTCCGTCCGTACACCGATAAACTCATCTTT.

This clone was picked up many times. V and J are TRDV2 and TRDJ1; 12 nucleotides match TRDD3. Here the J gene was assigned by germline matching of the DNA, as TCRdb has none. This CDR3 has 19 amino acids. CDR1 GEAIGNYY and CDR2 EKD come from the germline V gene. The trim removed 3 bases at V and 2 bases at J, leaving 15 bases unmatched. This CDR3 is CACDPLRILGDTSTDKLIF. The CDR3 coding sequence is TGTGCCTGTGACCCGCTCCGGATACTGGGGGATACTTCTACCGATAAACTCATCTTT.

Concerning this clone itself: The TCRdb protein, from a much larger clone, departs from this DNA's translation at residue 15, likely by read error; the protein shown derives from the DNA. J is TRDJ1 and V is TRDV1, with 7 bases fitting TRDD3. No J segment appears in TCRdb, so it was assigned here by matching the sequence to germline. The J segment lost 3 bases and the V segment lost 3 bases, leaving 22 bases of the junction unmatched. This CDR3 has 20 residues. Germline CDR1 TSWWSYY, CDR2 QGS. Written as DNA, the CDR3 is TGTGCTCTTGGGGACCCTAATTTGGGGGACGATCGGGGTTACGCCGATAAACTCATCTTT. This translates into CALGDPNLGDDRGYADKLIF.

The chain recombines TRDV1 with TRDJ1, with a weak D call TRDD3 (6 bases). From germline, CDR1 is TSWWSYY and CDR2 QGS. V dropped 2 bases and J dropped 0 bases, with 25 bases sitting between them. The CDR3 runs 20 residues. The CDR3 region has the DNA TGTGCTCTTGGGGAAAGAAAATTCCTGCCGTACTGGGTGTACACCGATAAACTCATCTTT. This translates into CALGERKFLPYWVYTDKLIF.

A remark on this clone: TCRdb attributes to this sequence the protein of a much larger clone, which differs from the DNA translation at residue 14; a read error is likely, and the protein displayed is translated from the DNA. The CDR3 DNA reads TGTGCTCTTGGGGAACCCCCTCGGCGACTAAGGAGGGGTGCCGATAAACTCATCTTT. As protein: CALGEPPRRLRRGADKLIF. J is TRDJ1 and V is TRDV1; no clear D. The J gene, not given by TCRdb, was assigned here from a germline match of the nucleotide sequence. Germline-derived CDR1 and CDR2 are TSWWSYY and QGS. This CDR3 is 19 amino acids long. The V gene lost 1 base and the J gene lost 3 bases, with 24 bases spanning the gap.

This clone came up a few times. The protein given by TCRdb reflects a much larger clone and differs at residue 13 from this DNA's translation, likely from a read error; the protein shown is the DNA's translation. The chain carries TRDV2 and TRDJ1, with 7 bases aligning to TRDD3. TCRdb lists no J gene, so it was determined here by aligning the DNA to germline. CDR3 size: 16 residues. From germline, CDR1 is GEAIGNYY and CDR2 EKD. Germline trimming cut 4 bases from V and 9 bases from J; bases unmatched to any gene: 19. The CDR3 spells CACEPAAKWGRDELIF. CDR3 coding DNA: TGTGCCTGTGAACCTGCGGCCAAATGGGGGAGAGATGAACTCATCTTT.

For this clone: TCRdb's protein for this DNA is that of a much larger clone and differs from the translation at residue 7, likely a read error; the protein shown is the DNA translation. This chain joins TRDV2 and TRDJ3; D gene uncertain. The J gene was not available in TCRdb and was assigned here by matching the DNA to germline segments. The V end was cut by 5 bases, the J end by 0 bases, with 16 bases between. CDR1 GEAIGNYY and CDR2 EKD come from the germline V gene. The CDR3 is made up of 18 amino acids. The CDR3 spells CACVHRRTRSWDTRQMFF. CDR3 nucleotide sequence: TGTGCCTGTGTACACCGCAGGACACGCTCCTGGGACACCCGACAGATGTTTTTC.

This clone was seen only a few times. TCRdb's protein, taken from a much larger clone, differs from this DNA's translation at residue 14, likely owing to a read error; the protein displayed comes from the DNA. The genes are TRDV1 and TRDJ1; D ambiguous. There are 16 residues in the CDR3. The V gene's germline CDR1 is TSWWSYY and CDR2 QGS. The CDR3: CALGELVLGRADKPIF. The CDR3 DNA is TGTGCTCTTGGGGAACTTGTGCTAGGGAGGGCCGATAAACCCATCTTT.

This clone was recorded a few times. The protein in TCRdb stems from a much larger clone and differs at residue 11 from this DNA's translation, likely a read error; here the protein is translated from the DNA. The chain has TRDV1 and TRDJ1; 11 nucleotides agree with TRDD3. TCRdb gives no J gene; it was assigned here by matching the DNA to germline. The CDR3 totals 23 residues. V shed 1 base, J shed 9 bases, and the junction held 31 bases outside the gene matches. Germline values: CDR1 TSWWSYY, CDR2 QGS. The CDR3 is CALGERGASYAYATLGDTRELIF. In nucleotides, the CDR3 is TGTGCTCTTGGGGAACGGGGGGCTTCCTACGCCTACGCGACCCTGGGGGATACAAGGGAACTCATCTTT.

A remark on this clone: A far larger clone is a single base away, which makes a read error likely. This sample also contains other DNA sequences that code for the same CDR3. The chain recombines TRDV1 with TRDJ1; 13 positions match TRDD3. V lost 9 bases and J lost 1; bases outside the gene matches: 17. CDR3 size: 19 residues. The germline gives CDR1 TSWWSYY, CDR2 QGS. The CDR3 protein is CALNHKANWGIRPTDKLIF. The CDR3 DNA follows: TGTGCTCTCAATCATAAGGCAAACTGGGGGATACGGCCCACCGATAAACTCATCTTT.

This clone has a handful of counts. The TCRdb record carries a much larger clone's protein, which differs from this DNA's translation at residue 6; a read error is the likely cause, and the protein listed here is the DNA translation. The rearrangement links TRDV2 to TRDJ1, with TRDD3 matching 7 bases. Assignment of the J gene here rests on matching the DNA to germline, because TCRdb gives none. CDR3 length: 17 residues. Germline CDR1 GEAIGNYY, CDR2 EKD. Losses at the gene ends were 1 base for V and 2 bases for J; bases not matched to a gene: 12. CDR3 residues: CACDTQGDSGETDKLIF. DNA for the CDR3: TGTGCCTGTGACACACAGGGGGATTCGGGTGAGACCGATAAACTCATCTTT.

This clone has a handful of counts. A far larger clone is a single base away, which makes a read error likely. The sample carries other DNA sequences with the same CDR3. The V segment is TRDV2, and no J call was made; TRDD3, the table's D call, was not compared with the DNA. In germline, CDR1 is GEAIGNYY, CDR2 EKD. The CDR3 is 16 residues long. CDR3 in amino acids: CACDESTGGSPDKLIF. The CDR3, as DNA: TGTGCCTGTGACGAATCCACTGGGGGCTCACCCGATAAACTAATCTTT.

A word on this clone: This likely stems from a read error, as it lies one base from a far larger clone. The sample has other DNA sequences that encode this CDR3 too. This chain links TRDV2 with TRDJ1, with 8 bases identical to TRDD3. The CDR3 extends over 19 amino acids. Germline CDR1 reads GEAIGNYY; CDR2 reads EKD. The trim removed 0 bases at V and 0 bases at J, leaving 14 bases unmatched. The CDR3 loop reads CACDTVGTGGPKYTDKLIF. For the CDR3, the DNA is TGTGCCTGTGACACCGTTGGTACTGGGGGCCCAAAGTACACCGATAAACTCATCTTT.

Concerning this clone: It is likely a read error: a sequence one base away is far more abundant. Other nucleotide sequences from this sample produce the same CDR3. This chain joins TRDV2 and TRDJ3, with 9 bases lining up with TRDD3. The J gene comes from matching the DNA to germline here; TCRdb lacks it. Germline V gene data show CDR1 as GEAIGNYY and CDR2 as EKD. The CDR3 is 24 residues long. With 0 bases clipped from V and 1 base from J, the junction kept 21 bases outside the gene matches. The CDR3 region has the DNA TGTGCCTGTGACACCGGGTCTACTACCGGGGGATACCGTGATTGGTCCTGGGACACCCGACAGATGTTTTTC. It is translated as CACDTGSTTGGYRDWSWDTRQMFF.

As concerns this clone: This DNA's translation and the protein TCRdb lists, from a much larger clone, do not match at residue 4, likely due to a read error; the protein shown is translated from the DNA. The chain links TRDV3 to TRDJ1; 9 bases match TRDD3. Assignment of the J gene here rests on matching the DNA to germline, because TCRdb gives none. The J segment lost 5 bases and the V segment lost 1 base, leaving 17 bases of the junction unmatched. This CDR3 is 17 amino acids long. The germline CDR1 and CDR2 sequences are TVYSNPD and GDNSRS (reference sequence). The CDR3, as DNA: TGTGCCTTTACACCCCGACACTGGGGGAGCGAAGAGGATAAACTCATCTTT. This codes for CAFTPRHWGSEEDKLIF. Full variable domain (outside the CDR3, taken from reference TRDV3 and TRDJ1): CDKVTQSSPDQTVASGSEVVLLCTYDTVYSNPDLFWYRIRPDYSFQFVFYGDNSRSEGADFTQGRFSVKHILTQKAFHLVISPVRTEDSATYYCAFTPRHWGSEEDKLIFGKGTRVTVEP.

This clone was seen ten or more times. The translation of this DNA and the TCRdb protein of a much larger clone differ at residue 12, probably owing to a read error; the protein shown here is translated from the DNA. V usage is TRDV2 and J usage is TRDJ1; D is perhaps TRDD2 (5 bases). The CDR3 consists of 18 residues. From germline, CDR1 is GEAIGNYY and CDR2 EKD. Between the trimmed V and J ends, which lost 0 bases and 0 bases, there was a span of 19 bases. The CDR3 region has the DNA TGTGCCTGTGACACCGTCCTAAGAGGGGCCGCGCACACCGATAAACTCATCTTT. Amino acids: CACDTVLRGAAHTDKLIF.